The next 17 T cell receptor beta chains were all read from a single sample in a study of T cell responses to AZD1222 COVID-19 vaccine. Sequencing used immunoSEQ multiplex PCR; TCRdb keeps in-frame clones, though not all of them. The table lists some 89,000 clones, 90% of them singletons, with approximately 3% in the top ten. Sample: peripheral blood, taken on day 0 of AZD1222 vaccination. The source is an adult in good health.

The chain uses TRBV28 and TRBJ1-1; 8 bases align to TRBD1. Germline V gene data show CDR1 as MDHEN and CDR2 as SYDVKM. This CDR3 spans 14 amino acids. V shed 6 bases and J 1 base; nucleotides not matched to a gene: 4. CDR3 region: CASRGDRTNTEAFF. The CDR3 DNA reads TGTGCCAGCAGGGGGGACAGGACGAACACTGAAGCTTTCTTT.

The J gene is TRBJ2-7, the V gene TRBV28; perhaps D is TRBD1 or TRBD2 (6 bases each). Germline assignment: CDR1 MDHEN and CDR2 SYDVKM. Trimming shortened V by 5 bases and J by 1 base, and 18 bases separated the two germline ends. There are 16 residues in the CDR3. DNA for the CDR3: TGTGCCAGCAGTGGGGATTTAGGGGGGAATTCCTACGAGCAGTACTTC. It codes for CASSGDLGGNSYEQYF.

This clone occurred once. This chain uses TRBV6-5 with TRBJ2-2, with 10 bases fitting TRBD2. With 6 bases clipped from V and 7 bases from J, the junction kept 5 bases outside the gene matches. CDR1 and CDR2 (germline): MNHEY, SVGAGI. The CDR3 consists of 14 residues. CDR3 DNA: TGTGCCAGCAGGCGGGCTAGCGGGAGCGGGGAGCTGTTTTTT. It codes for CASRRASGSGELFF.

The rearrangement links TRBV5-1 to TRBJ2-6; no clear D. This CDR3 comprises 15 residues. Germline V gene sequence: CDR1 SGHRS, CDR2 YFSETQ. The V end was cut by 4 bases, the J end by 1 base, with 9 bases between. The CDR3 is CASSRATSGANVLTF. For the CDR3, the DNA is TGCGCCAGCAGCAGAGCAACGTCTGGGGCCAACGTCCTGACTTTC.

The rearrangement joins TRBV7-3 to TRBJ1-2; no clear D gene. Germline-derived CDR1 and CDR2 are SGHTA and FQGTGA. CDR3 length: 15 residues. V lost 2 bases and J 6 bases, leaving 16 bases between the germline ends. This CDR3 is CASSLVPGSLDGYTF. CDR3 coding DNA: TGTGCCAGCAGCTTAGTTCCCGGCTCGCTTGATGGCTACACCTTC.

The genes are TRBV10-2 and TRBJ2-2, with 11 bases aligning to TRBD1. CDR1 WSHSY and CDR2 SAAADI come from the germline V gene. Germline trimming cut 8 bases from V and 4 bases from J; bases unmatched to any gene: 6. There are 15 residues in the CDR3. CDR3 in DNA: TGCGCCAGCCAGGGGGGGACAGGGGGCACCGGGGAGCTGTTTTTT. This encodes CASQGGTGGTGELFF.

Here the CDR3 reads CASSLARAAGDTQYF. The CDR3, as DNA: TGTGCCAGCAGCTTAGCGCGGGCGGCGGGAGATACGCAGTATTTT. The chain carries TRBV11-1 and TRBJ2-3; tentative D call: TRBD2 (5 bases). Germline CDR1 SGHAT, CDR2 FQDESV (reference sequence). V lost 0 bases, J lost 5 bases, and 12 bases lay in between. This CDR3 is built from 15 residues.

The rearrangement joins TRBV2 to TRBJ1-3; D gene ambiguous. CDR1 and CDR2 from the germline V gene are SNHLY and FYNNEI. The CDR3 totals 14 residues. V lost 7 bases and J lost 0, with 10 bases in between. CDR3 nucleotide sequence: TGTGCCAGCACCAAAGGAGGCTCTGGAAACACCATATATTTT. As protein: CASTKGGSGNTIYF. The full variable domain, completed using reference TRBV2 and TRBJ1-3, is EPEVTQTPSHQVTQMGQEVILRCVPISNHLYFYWYRQILGQKVEFLVSFYNNEISEKSEIFDDQFSVERPDGSNFTLKIRSTKLEDSAMYFCASTKGGSGNTIYFGEGSWLTVV.

The chain is built from TRBV11-2 and TRBJ2-2; the match to TRBD2 covers 14 bases. The junction had 12 bases not matched to a gene; V was cut back by 4 bases and J by 5 bases. Germline V CDR1 and CDR2: SGHAT, FQNNGV. The CDR3 is made up of 19 amino acids. The DNA for the CDR3 is TGTGCCAGCAGCTCGGGACTAGCGGGGGCAAATCGTGCGACCGGGGAGCTGTTTTTT. It is translated as CASSSGLAGANRATGELFF.

This clone was seen more than once but under ten times. J is TRBJ1-6 and V is TRBV7-2; 8 bases line up with TRBD1. CDR3 length: 14 amino acids. CDR1 and CDR2 from the germline V gene are SGHTA and FQGNSA. The junction had 6 bases not matched to a gene; V was cut back by 6 bases and J by 8 bases. The CDR3 DNA is TGTGCCAGCAGTCCCGGACAGGGTTATTCACCCCTCCACTTT. Translating it yields CASSPGQGYSPLHF.

This rearrangement joins TRBV29-1 to TRBJ1-1; the D is unclear. With 2 bases removed from V and 5 bases from J, the gap between germline ends came to 12 bases. The CDR3 length is 13 residues. The germline gives CDR1 SQVTM, CDR2 ANQGSEA. CDR3 loop: CSVEWRVGTEAFF. The DNA for the CDR3 is TGCAGCGTTGAATGGAGGGTGGGGACTGAAGCTTTCTTT.

The chain recombines TRBV5-1 with TRBJ1-5, with TRBD1 matching over 7 bases. CDR1 and CDR2 (germline): SGHRS, YFSETQ. The CDR3 runs 15 residues. The ends lost 4 bases at V and 3 bases at J; junction bases unmatched: 7. The CDR3 sequence: CASSPRDSTNQPQHF. The CDR3 region has the DNA TGCGCCAGCAGCCCCCGGGACAGTACCAATCAGCCCCAGCATTTT.

V gene TRBV6-4 combines with J gene TRBJ1-2; 10 positions agree with TRBD1. From germline, CDR1 is MRHNA and CDR2 SNTAGT. The ends lost 4 bases at V and 8 bases at J; junction bases unmatched: 10. CDR3 length: 15 amino acids. In nucleotides, the CDR3 is TGTGCCAGCAGTGGTTCGGGACAGGGGTCTGCCGGCTACACCTTC. Its protein product is CASSGSGQGSAGYTF.

The rearrangement links TRBV28 to TRBJ1-2, with 10 bases lining up with TRBD1. The CDR3 has 14 amino acids. With 5 bases clipped from V and 8 bases from J, the junction kept 8 bases outside the gene matches. CDR1 MDHEN and CDR2 SYDVKM come from the germline V gene. CDR3 DNA: TGTGCCAGCAGTCAAAGGGGGACAGGGGACGGCTACACCTTC. It encodes CASSQRGTGDGYTF.

The chain employs TRBV6-5 and TRBJ2-3; 10 bases are shared with TRBD2. CDR1 and CDR2 (germline): MNHEY, SVGAGI. The CDR3 extends over 16 amino acids. Germline trimming cut 4 bases from V and 3 bases from J; bases unmatched to any gene: 7. The CDR3 DNA reads as TGTGCCAGCAGTTTCGGATTTAGCGGGGGGACAGATACGCAGTATTTT. Amino acid sequence: CASSFGFSGGTDTQYF.

V is TRBV5-5 and J is TRBJ2-2; D unresolved. The CDR3 has 14 amino acids. Trimming shortened V by 5 bases and J by 0 bases, and 8 bases separated the two germline ends. The germline V gene encodes CDR1 SGHKS and CDR2 YYEKEE (reference sequence). As DNA, the CDR3 is TGTGCCAGCAGTTATATCGCGAACACCGGGGAGCTGTTTTTT. Its protein is CASSYIANTGELFF.

Only one count was recorded for this clone. The rearrangement links TRBV19 to TRBJ2-3; 7 nucleotides agree with TRBD2. CDR1 LNHDA and CDR2 SQIVND come from the germline V gene (reference sequence). CDR3 length equals 16 residues. V trimming: 9 bases; J trimming: 2 bases; junction bases outside the gene matches: 14. CDR3 amino acids: CASNKVGLRYTDTQYF. For the CDR3, the DNA is TGTGCCAGCAACAAGGTGGGACTACGATACACAGATACGCAGTATTTT.